A single sample gave rise to the 10 T cell receptor beta chains below, sequenced in a study of blood T cells in healthy people across ages. For the second PCR, which ran for about 6 to 12 cycles, a sample-barcoded 5' primer and a J-beta primer mix were used. TCRdb re-called the 5' RACE reads with MiXCR, one entry per CDR3 protein. Of over 600,000 distinct CDR3 sequences listed, about half are singletons. Sequenced input: blood. Receptors originate from a man older than 75 in good health.

The chain recombines TRBV2 with TRBJ2-3, with D maybe TRBD2 (5 bases). CDR3 length: 13 residues. Germline loops: CDR1 SNHLY, CDR2 FYNNEI. V was shortened by 8 bases and J by 2 bases, with 11 bases between the two germline ends. CDR3 loop: CASGEQITDTQYF. In nucleotides, the CDR3 is TGTGCCAGCGGGGAGCAGATCACAGATACGCAGTATTTT.

This clonotype was counted many times. V is TRBV15 and J is TRBJ1-1; D gene uncertain. V dropped 8 bases and J dropped 4 bases, with 11 bases sitting between them. The CDR3 has 12 residues. Germline assignment: CDR1 LNHNV and CDR2 YYDKDF (reference sequence). Here the CDR3 DNA reads TGTGCCACCGGGCTTCGTGGCACTGAAGCTTTCTTT. It is translated as CATGLRGTEAFF.

The chain combines TRBV2 with TRBJ2-7; TRBD1 agrees at 7 bases. With the DNA end fitting TRBJ2-5 better, the J assignment may be wrong. CDR1 is SNHLY, CDR2 FYNNEI, per germline. This CDR3 spans 12 amino acids. In DNA, the CDR3 is TGTGCCAGCATGACAGGGTTCGAGACCCAGTACTTC. It codes for CASMTGFETQYF.

This rearrangement joins TRBV10-3 to TRBJ2-3; no clear D gene. CDR1 is ENHRY, CDR2 SYGVKD, per germline. The V end was cut by 6 bases, the J end by 5 bases, with 6 bases between. The CDR3 is 11 residues long. This CDR3 is CAIRMLDTQYF. DNA for the CDR3: TGTGCCATCAGAATGTTAGATACGCAGTATTTT.

This clonotype was seen just once. This chain links TRBV4-2 with TRBJ2-4, with a weak D call TRBD2 (5 bases). The germline V and J ends were trimmed by 0 bases and 2 bases, with 14 bases remaining between them. CDR1 is LGHNA and CDR2 is YNFKEQ in the germline V gene. The CDR3 has 17 amino acids. CDR3 DNA: TGTGCCAGCAGCCAAGACACGGGGTCGGGGACCAAAAACATTCAGTACTTC. Translated, it gives CASSQDTGSGTKNIQYF.

Worth noting for this clonotype: Being one base from a much bigger clone, this may be a read error. The chain is built from TRBV29-1 and TRBJ2-1; D not resolved. The germline V gene has CDR1 SQVTM and CDR2 ANQGSEA. This CDR3 region has 13 residues. CDR3 bases: TGCAGCGTTGAGACAATACCCTACGATGAGCAGTTCTTC. It specifies CSVETIPYDEQFF.

The chain recombines TRBV3-1 with TRBJ2-7, with TRBD1 as a possible D gene (6 bases). TRBJ2-5 matches the DNA end more closely, so the J call is doubtful. The CDR3 extends over 14 amino acids. Germline V lookup: CDR1 LGHDT, CDR2 YNNKEL (reference sequence). The CDR3 sequence: CASSFNQGKETQYF. The CDR3 nucleotides are TGTGCCAGCAGCTTCAATCAGGGGAAGGAGACCCAGTACTTC.

This chain links TRBV20-1 with TRBJ1-1; D is undetermined. The germline V gene encodes CDR1 DFQATT and CDR2 SNEGSKA (reference sequence). V lost 4 bases, J lost 5 bases, and 8 bases lay in between. This CDR3 contains 11 residues. The CDR3 reads CSAMLGTEAFF. Written as DNA, the CDR3 is TGCAGTGCTATGTTGGGAACTGAAGCTTTCTTT.

The V gene is TRBV20-1, the J gene TRBJ2-7; the match to TRBD2 covers 10 bases. The germline gives CDR1 DFQATT, CDR2 SNEGSKA (reference sequence). The ends lost 4 bases at V and 3 bases at J; junction bases unmatched: 6. The CDR3 has 14 amino acids. The CDR3 DNA follows: TGCAGTGCTATGACGCCTAGCGGGAGCTACGAGCAGTACTTC. Its protein product is CSAMTPSGSYEQYF.

This chain uses TRBV20-1 with TRBJ2-7; D remains unclear. The V gene's germline CDR1 is DFQATT and CDR2 SNEGSKA (reference sequence). The CDR3 totals 14 residues. V lost 3 bases and J 2 bases, leaving 14 bases between the germline ends. DNA for the CDR3: TGCAGTGCTAGGGCCGCGACACCTCCCTACGAGCAGTACTTC. This codes for CSARAATPPYEQYF.